This is a list of T cell receptor beta chains from one sample in a study of cytomegalovirus exposure and HLA in healthy donors. TCRdb's copy holds only in-frame clones and misses some; the assay was immunoSEQ multiplex PCR. The sample holds some 150,000 clones, less than 80% seen once. The sample consisted of PBMCs. These receptors were collected from a middle-aged man in good health and CMV-seronegative. Both conserved end residues are part of each CDR3. D genes are given only for firm matches. Some rows have no size entry. The others give once, few or many, or a class for an expanded clone.

v_call	clone_size	d_call	j_call	cdr3_aa	cdr3_nt
TRBV30	once	.	TRBJ2-7	CAWSRGGASYEQYF	TGTGCCTGGAGTCGAGGCGGAGCCTCCTACGAGCAGTACTTC
TRBV2	once	.	TRBJ1-5	CASSAGQGIQPQHF	TGTGCCAGCAGTGCCGGCCAGGGTATTCAGCCCCAGCATTTT
TRBV7-2	.	.	TRBJ1-2	CASSPGDRVYGYTF	TGTGCCAGCAGCCCGGGGGACCGGGTTTATGGCTACACCTTC
TRBV11-2	.	.	TRBJ1-4	CASSLRQFNEKLFF	TGTGCCAGCAGCTTGCGGCAGTTTAATGAAAAACTGTTTTTT
TRBV19	few	.	TRBJ1-2	CASSMGHNYGYTF	TGTGCCAGTAGTATGGGACATAACTATGGCTACACCTTC
TRBV10-1	.	TRBD2	TRBJ2-7	CASSESAGGPYEQYF	TGCGCCAGCAGTGAGTCGGCGGGGGGGCCCTACGAGCAGTACTTC
TRBV6-5	.	TRBD1	TRBJ1-1	CASSYSLQGANTEAFF	TGTGCCAGCAGTTACTCTTTACAGGGGGCGAACACTGAAGCTTTCTTT
TRBV12-5	few	.	TRBJ1-5	CASGLSELKYSNQPQHF	TGTGCTAGTGGTTTGTCCGAACTGAAGTATAGCAATCAGCCCCAGCATTTT
TRBV19	.	.	TRBJ1-2	CASSIGGSYGYTF	TGTGCCAGTAGTATTGGGGGCAGCTATGGCTACACCTTC
TRBV7-9	.	.	TRBJ1-2	CSSGRGSIYGYTF	TGTTCCAGCGGTCGAGGCAGCATCTATGGCTACACCTTC
TRBV9	.	.	TRBJ2-7	CASKRRGGPSYEQYF	TGTGCCAGCAAAAGAAGGGGGGGCCCCTCCTACGAGCAGTACTTC
TRBV11-1	.	.	TRBJ2-1	CASSLRGGRGNEQFF	TGTGCCAGCAGCTTAAGGGGGGGTAGGGGCAATGAGCAGTTCTTC
TRBV19	.	TRBD1	TRBJ1-2	CASGQGVGYTF	TGTGCCAGTGGGCAGGGGGTCGGCTACACCTTC
TRBV7-3	once	TRBD1	TRBJ1-5	CANTTGLQPQHF	TGTGCCAACACGACAGGGCTGCAGCCCCAGCATTTT
TRBV11-3	.	.	TRBJ1-5	CASSPLTVGQPQHF	TGTGCCAGCAGCCCTCTGACAGTGGGTCAGCCCCAGCATTTT
TRBV5-1	.	.	TRBJ1-5	CASSLGGENQPQHF	TGCGCCAGCAGCTTGGGGGGCGAAAATCAGCCCCAGCATTTT
TRBV29-1	.	TRBD2	TRBJ2-1	CSVEGRGLAGGYNEQFF	TGCAGCGTTGAAGGCAGGGGACTAGCGGGGGGCTACAATGAGCAGTTCTTC
TRBV7-8	.	.	TRBJ1-5	CASSLGPQGPQPQHF	TGTGCCAGCAGCTTAGGGCCTCAGGGTCCTCAGCCCCAGCATTTT
TRBV28	.	.	TRBJ1-5	CASSFEGIQPQHF	TGTGCCAGCAGTTTTGAGGGAATTCAGCCCCAGCATTTT
TRBV6-1	.	.	TRBJ1-2	CASTLKTAGYGYTF	TGTGCCAGCACCCTAAAGACAGCAGGGTATGGCTACACCTTC
TRBV19	.	.	TRBJ2-2	CAISQTGLNTGELFF	TGTGCCATCTCCCAGACAGGATTGAACACCGGGGAGCTGTTTTTT
TRBV13	.	TRBD2	TRBJ2-1	CASSPGTSGGRHNEQFF	TGTGCCAGCAGCCCAGGGACTAGCGGGGGGCGACACAATGAGCAGTTCTTC
TRBV6-6	.	TRBD2	TRBJ2-1	CASRETSGNEQFF	TGTGCCAGTAGGGAAACTAGCGGGAATGAGCAGTTCTTC
TRBV12-5	few	TRBD2	TRBJ2-7	CASGLAQGTSGSYEQYF	TGTGCTAGTGGTTTGGCCCAAGGGACTAGCGGTTCCTACGAGCAGTACTTC
TRBV30	few	.	TRBJ2-7	CAWSQGYSEQYF	TGTGCCTGGAGCCAGGGCTATAGCGAGCAGTACTTC
TRBV2	.	TRBD1	TRBJ1-1	CASKGTGGDFEAFF	TGTGCCAGCAAAGGAACAGGGGGGGATTTTGAAGCTTTCTTT
TRBV5-6	.	.	TRBJ1-3	CASSTRNTIYF	TGTGCCAGCAGCACAAGAAACACCATATATTTT